This TCR beta chain was observed in a study of shared clonotypes between healthy human individuals. Study-wide background: There were three CD4 naive, three CD4 memory, two CD8 naive and one CD8 memory plates per donor.

Of note for this clone: What it binds is not known.

With 3 bases clipped from V and 2 bases from J, the junction kept 3 bases outside the gene matches. CDR1 is SQVTM and CDR2 is ANQGSEA in the germline V gene. CDR3 length: 14 residues. The assay was carried out at the deep level. TCRdb's copy holds only in-frame clones and misses some; the assay was immunoSEQ multiplex PCR. The sample comprises 1.4 million to 1.5 million clones, roughly 95% of which are singletons, and about 1.2% rests with the top ten. Overall study findings and caveats: Rarefaction exposed incomplete sorted-subset sequencing despite large depth. Relative to clonotypes present in all four donors, those not shared had lower generation probabilities.

The gene calls are TRBV29-1 and TRBJ2-1; 8 bases agree with TRBD2. Sequences were obtained from naive CD4+ T cells sorted from blood. Subset: CD45RA+ positively selected. This sequence was found in a man aged 25-40 years in good health. In DNA, the CDR3 is TGCAGCGTTGAGGCTAGCGGGCCCTACAATGAGCAGTTCTTC. It is translated as CSVEASGPYNEQFF.